This T cell receptor (beta chain) comes out of a study of blood T cell repertoires in COVID-19. Overall study: The cDNA or gDNA used as material had been derived from T cells, B-cell-depleted T cells, or PBMCs.

This CDR3 spans 12 amino acids. The germline CDR1 and CDR2 sequences are MDHEN and SYDVKM. The V gene lost 9 bases and the J gene lost 1 base, with 9 bases spanning the gap. In the original workflow: Nucleated cell number was recorded as an estimate derived from reference gene primer amplification. Profiled with immunoSEQ multiplex PCR; TCRdb holds only in-frame clones, not every one. V and J calls and clone size follow that table, whereas D and trimming were derived from the DNA. Found here are some 250,000 clones, approximately 85% of them singletons; the top ten hold over 0.55%. The table lists this clone with a count of one.

The receptor was derived from a human donor in a cohort sampled during active COVID-19. The sequencing sample was made of peripheral blood. The V and J genes are TRBV28 and TRBJ1-2; D is ambiguous. CDR3 region: CASFAGNYGYTF. CDR3 nucleotides: TGTGCCAGTTTCGCCGGTAACTATGGCTACACCTTC.